One and the same sample provided the 5 T cell receptor beta chains below, sequenced in a study of cytomegalovirus exposure and HLA in healthy donors. This table comes from immunoSEQ multiplex PCR, and its TCRdb copy is limited to in-frame clones, with some not included. The sample shows 120,000 or so clones, approximately 86% of them seen only once. Sequenced: PBMCs. The receptors stem from a man aged 18 to 35 in good health and CMV-seropositive.

The chain uses TRBV5-1 and TRBJ1-6; tentatively, D is TRBD1 (6 bases). Germline lookup yields CDR1 SGHRS and CDR2 YFSETQ. Trimming cost V 2 bases and J 8 bases, with 11 bases left between them. The CDR3 runs 14 residues. CDR3 DNA: TGCGCCAGCAGCTTACCAAGGACAGATTCACCCCTCCACTTT. Amino acid sequence: CASSLPRTDSPLHF. The variable domain in full, completed from reference TRBV5-1 and TRBJ1-6, reads KAGVTQTPRYLIKTRGQQVTLSCSPISGHRSVSWYQQTPGQGLQFLFEYFSETQRNKGNFPGRFSGRQFSNSRSEMNVSTLELGDSALYLCASSLPRTDSPLHFGNGTRLTVT.

The J gene is TRBJ2-3, the V gene TRBV6-4; 10 bases align to TRBD1. V lost 5 bases to trimming and J lost 3 bases; unmatched junction nucleotides: 5. The CDR3 is made up of 15 amino acids. The germline CDR1 and CDR2 sequences are MRHNA and SNTAGT. The chain's CDR3 is CASSYGTGATDTQYF. The CDR3 DNA reads TGTGCCAGCAGTTACGGGACAGGGGCTACAGATACGCAGTATTTT.

V is TRBV25-1 and J is TRBJ1-4; D gene uncertain. The germline V gene has CDR1 MGHDK and CDR2 SYGVNS. V was clipped by 5 bases and J by 4 bases, with 14 bases between them. The CDR3 sequence is 15 residues long. The CDR3 sequence is CASSSVQVLNEKLFF. As DNA, the CDR3 is TGTGCCAGCAGTTCTGTCCAGGTCCTTAATGAAAAACTGTTTTTT.

This clone was seen just once. The CDR3 DNA reads as TGTGCCAGCAGTTTTTCGGAACAGGGGACCAGCGAGCAGTACTTC. This gives the protein CASSFSEQGTSEQYF. This chain uses TRBV2 with TRBJ2-7; 7 bases map to TRBD1. Trimming removed 5 bases from V and 6 bases from J; junction bases left unmatched: 13. The CDR3 loop spans 15 amino acids. Germline V gives CDR1 SNHLY, CDR2 FYNNEI.

The rearrangement links TRBV2 to TRBJ2-2; tentatively, D is TRBD1 (6 bases). The germline CDR1 and CDR2 sequences are SNHLY and FYNNEI. Trimming stripped 6 bases from V and 9 bases from J, with 11 bases between. The CDR3 is 12 amino acids. The CDR3 DNA sequence: TGTGCCAGCAGGGTCAGGGGACGGGAGCTGTTTTTT. Translation gives CASRVRGRELFF.